This is a list of T cell receptor beta chains from one sample in a study of early stage breast cancer tumors. TCRdb's copy holds only in-frame clones and misses some; the assay was immunoSEQ multiplex PCR. The sample contains 20,000 to 30,000 clones, roughly 67% of which appear only once. The sequenced sample consisted of breast tumor tissue. These receptor sequences come from a person between 55 and 69 years old with breast cancer. Both conserved end residues are part of each CDR3. The order of the fields is V gene, J gene, D gene, clone size, CDR3 DNA, CDR3 protein. A D gene is named only where the DNA matches it firmly. Only some rows state a clone size, as once, few, many or a class for expanded clones.

>TRBV11-2|TRBJ2-5|TRBD1|.
TGTGCCAGCAGCAAAGGCCAACAGGGGCAAGAGACCCAGTACTTC
CASSKGQQGQETQYF
>TRBV6-5|TRBJ2-5|TRBD2|.
TGTGCCAGCGTTGGGACTAGCGGTCAAGAGACCCAGTACTTC
CASVGTSGQETQYF
>TRBV19|TRBJ2-3|TRBD2|.
TGTGCCAGTAGTATCCCCGGCCCACTAGCGGGAGGCCACCCAAGCACAGATACGCAGTATTTT
CASSIPGPLAGGHPSTDTQYF
>TRBV7-9|TRBJ2-2|.|.
TGTGCCAGCAGCGAGGGCGGGGAGCTGTTTTTT
CASSEGGELFF
>TRBV6-5|TRBJ1-2|TRBD1|.
TGTGCCAGCATTCCCGGGGGACAGGGGAGGAGGTACACCTTC
CASIPGGQGRRYTF
>TRBV5-1|TRBJ2-1|.|.
TGCGCCAGCAGCTTGGTTCCGGGCTCCTACAATGAGCAGTTCTTC
CASSLVPGSYNEQFF
>TRBV13|TRBJ2-7|TRBD1|medium-sized
TGTGCCAGCAGCCCAGCACCGGGGCAGGGGGTCTACGAGCAGTACTTC
CASSPAPGQGVYEQYF
>TRBV30|TRBJ2-1|TRBD2|.
TGTGCCTCAGAGCGGGAGGGTCGGAATGAGCAGTTCTTC
CASEREGRNEQFF
>TRBV30|TRBJ2-2|TRBD2|once
TGTGCCCAGACTAGCGGGAGCAGTTACGTCGCCGGGGAGCTGTTTTTT
CAQTSGSSYVAGELFF
>TRBV4-3|TRBJ2-5|TRBD1|.
TGCGCCAGCAGCCCCTTGGGACAGGGGGGGGCAGAGACCCAGTACTTC
CASSPLGQGGAETQYF
>TRBV5-1|TRBJ2-7|TRBD2|.
TGCGCCAGCAGCTTGGCCGGGGCAGCGGGAGGCGAGCAGTACTTC
CASSLAGAAGGEQYF
>TRBV4-3|TRBJ2-7|TRBD2|.
TGCGCCAGCAGCCAGGCGGGAGGGCCTCGGTACGAGCAGTACTTC
CASSQAGGPRYEQYF
>TRBV7-9|TRBJ2-7|.|few
TGTGCCAGCAGCTTAGCGGAGGGTACGTACGAGCAGTACTTC
CASSLAEGTYEQYF
>TRBV10-3|TRBJ2-4|.|.
TGTGCCATCAGTGACAGGGGCGAAAACATTCAGTACTTC
CAISDRGENIQYF
>TRBV6-5|TRBJ1-1|TRBD1|.
TGTGCCAGCAGTTTAAAGGCAGGGGGCACGACTGAAGCTTTCTTT
CASSLKAGGTTEAFF
>TRBV28|TRBJ2-7|TRBD1|.
TGTGCCAGCAGTTTAACTCGGACAGGGGTCGAGCAGTACTTC
CASSLTRTGVEQYF
>TRBV5-1|TRBJ2-7|.|.
TGCGCCAGCAGCTCCTCCGGCGGGTTAGGGCGTCTGTACTTC
CASSSSGGLGRLYF
>TRBV6-5|TRBJ2-5|.|.
TGTGCCAGCAGTTACGGCCAGAACCAAGAGACCCAGTACTTC
CASSYGQNQETQYF
>TRBV6-1|TRBJ2-7|TRBD2|.
TGTGCCATCGGCGGGGGGTTCGGCTACGAGCAGTACTTC
CAIGGGFGYEQYF
>TRBV11-2|TRBJ2-4|TRBD1|.
TGTGCCAGCAGCATATGGACAGGGAGTGAGAACATTCAGTACTTC
CASSIWTGSENIQYF
>TRBV11-3|TRBJ2-1|.|.
TGTGCCAGCAGCTTAGGTTTTGCGAATGAGCAGTTCTTC
CASSLGFANEQFF
>TRBV2|TRBJ2-7|TRBD2|.
TGTGCCAGCAGGGGGGGACTAGCGGGACCCTCCTACGAGCAGTACTTC
CASRGGLAGPSYEQYF
>TRBV5-6|TRBJ1-2|TRBD1|.
TGTGCCAGCAGCTTGGGACAGGGAGGCGGCTACACCTTC
CASSLGQGGGYTF
>TRBV19|TRBJ1-5|.|.
TGTGCCAGTAGTATACGGGCCAGGGTTGATCAGCCCCAGCATTTT
CASSIRARVDQPQHF
>TRBV10-3|TRBJ2-5|.|.
TGTGCCATCAGTGAGTTGGTAGCGGCAGAGACCCAGTACTTC
CAISELVAAETQYF
>TRBV30|TRBJ2-3|.|.
TGTGCCTGGAGTGTACAGCAGCTTAGCACAGATACGCAGTATTTT
CAWSVQQLSTDTQYF